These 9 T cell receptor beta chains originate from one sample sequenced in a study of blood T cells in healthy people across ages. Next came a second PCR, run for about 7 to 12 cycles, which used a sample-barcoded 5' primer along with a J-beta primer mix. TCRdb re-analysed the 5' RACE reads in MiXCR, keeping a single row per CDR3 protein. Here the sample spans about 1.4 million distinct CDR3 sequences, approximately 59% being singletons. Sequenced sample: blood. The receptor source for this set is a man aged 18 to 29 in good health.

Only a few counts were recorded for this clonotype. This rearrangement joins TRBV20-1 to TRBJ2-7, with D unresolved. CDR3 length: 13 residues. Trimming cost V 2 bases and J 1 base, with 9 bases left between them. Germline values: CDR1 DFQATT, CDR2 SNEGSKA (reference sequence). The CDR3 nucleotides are TGCAGTGCTAGAAACAGTAATTCCTACGAGCAGTACTTC. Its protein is CSARNSNSYEQYF.

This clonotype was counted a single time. The CDR3 DNA reads TGCAGTGCTAGTACGGGACAGGGTGGCTCTGGGGCCAACGTCCTGACTTTC. Amino acids: CSASTGQGGSGANVLTF. The rearrangement uses TRBV20-1 and TRBJ2-6; 9 bases line up with TRBD1. The junction had 6 bases not matched to a gene; V was cut back by 3 bases and J by 0 bases. The CDR3 is made up of 17 amino acids. Germline lookup yields CDR1 DFQATT and CDR2 SNEGSKA (reference sequence).

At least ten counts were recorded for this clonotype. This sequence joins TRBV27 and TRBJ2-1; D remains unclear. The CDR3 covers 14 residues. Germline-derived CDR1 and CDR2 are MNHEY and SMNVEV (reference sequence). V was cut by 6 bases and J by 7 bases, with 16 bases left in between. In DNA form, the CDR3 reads TGTGCCAGCAGAGGGCGGAGTATGTTTAATGAGCAGTTCTTC. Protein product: CASRGRSMFNEQFF.

The CDR3 DNA follows: TGTGCCAGCAGTTCCCCTTTACAGGGAAAAGAGACCCAGTACTTC. As protein: CASSSPLQGKETQYF. V and J are TRBV27 and TRBJ2-5; D is perhaps TRBD1 (6 bases). The germline gives CDR1 MNHEY, CDR2 SMNVEV (reference sequence). The CDR3 has 15 amino acids. V dropped 4 bases and J dropped 3 bases, with 15 bases sitting between them.

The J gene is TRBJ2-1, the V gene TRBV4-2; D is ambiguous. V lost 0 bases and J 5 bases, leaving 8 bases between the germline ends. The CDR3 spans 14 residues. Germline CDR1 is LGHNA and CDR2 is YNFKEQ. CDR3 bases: TGTGCCAGCAGCCAAGATTTCTCAGACAATGAGCAGTTCTTC. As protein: CASSQDFSDNEQFF.

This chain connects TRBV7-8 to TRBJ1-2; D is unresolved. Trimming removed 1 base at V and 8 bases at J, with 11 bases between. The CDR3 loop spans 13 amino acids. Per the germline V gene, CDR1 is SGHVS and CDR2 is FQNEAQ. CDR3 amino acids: CASSLGLKGGYTF. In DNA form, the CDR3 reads TGTGCCAGCAGCTTAGGGCTGAAGGGCGGCTACACCTTC.

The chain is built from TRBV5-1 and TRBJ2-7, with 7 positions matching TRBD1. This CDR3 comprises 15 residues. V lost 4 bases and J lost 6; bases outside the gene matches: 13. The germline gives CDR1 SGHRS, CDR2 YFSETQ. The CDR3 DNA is TGCGCCAGCAGCACCACCGGGACAGTTCCGGGCGAGCAGTACTTC. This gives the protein CASSTTGTVPGEQYF.

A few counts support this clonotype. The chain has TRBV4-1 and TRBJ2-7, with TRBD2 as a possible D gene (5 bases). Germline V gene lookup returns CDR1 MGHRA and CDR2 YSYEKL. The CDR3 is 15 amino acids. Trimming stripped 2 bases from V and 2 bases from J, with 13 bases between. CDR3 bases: TGCGCCAGCAGCCAACCCCGAGGGCAAACCTACGAGCAGTACTTC. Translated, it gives CASSQPRGQTYEQYF.

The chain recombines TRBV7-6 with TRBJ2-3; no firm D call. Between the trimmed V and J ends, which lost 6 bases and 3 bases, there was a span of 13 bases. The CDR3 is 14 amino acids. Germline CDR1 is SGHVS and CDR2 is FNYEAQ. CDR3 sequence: CASRPFLTTDTQYF. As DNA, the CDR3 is TGTGCCAGCAGGCCCTTTCTAACAACAGATACGCAGTATTTT.